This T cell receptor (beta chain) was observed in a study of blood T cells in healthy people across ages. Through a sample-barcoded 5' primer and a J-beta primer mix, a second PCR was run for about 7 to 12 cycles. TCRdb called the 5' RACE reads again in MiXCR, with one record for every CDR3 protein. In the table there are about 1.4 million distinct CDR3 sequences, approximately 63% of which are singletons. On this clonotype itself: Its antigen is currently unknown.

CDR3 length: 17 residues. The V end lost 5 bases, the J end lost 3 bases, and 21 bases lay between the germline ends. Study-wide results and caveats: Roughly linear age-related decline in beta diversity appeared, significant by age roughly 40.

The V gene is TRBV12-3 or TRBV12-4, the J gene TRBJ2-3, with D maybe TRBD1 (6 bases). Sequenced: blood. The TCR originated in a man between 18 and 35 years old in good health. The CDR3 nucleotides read TGTGCCAGCAGTACCTTCCTAGGGGGATCGAGAACAGATACGCAGTATTTT. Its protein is CASSTFLGGSRTDTQYF.